This T cell receptor (beta chain) is from a study of blood T cell repertoires in COVID-19. The overall study: The origin of the acute and convalescent COVID-19 samples was the United States, Italy and Spain. PBMCs, B-cell-depleted T cells, or T cells provided the cDNA or gDNA that made up the material.

With V trimmed by 4 bases and J by 4 bases, 2 bases remained unmatched. The length of the CDR3 is 14 residues. Germline CDR1 LGHDT, CDR2 YNNKEL (reference sequence). Authors' methods: Reference gene primer amplification yielded estimated nucleated cell counts. The repertoire was sequenced with immunoSEQ multiplex PCR; TCRdb's copy has only in-frame clones and lacks some. The V and J calls and the clone size are those of that table, but D and trimming were determined from the DNA. Here the sample spans over 120,000 clones, approximately 90% being singletons. This TCR derives from a woman between 50 and 59 years old with acute or convalescent COVID-19. Input material: peripheral blood. The chain is built from TRBV3-1 (or the pseudogene TRBV3-2) and TRBJ2-2; 8 bases map to TRBD1. CDR3 DNA: TGTGCCAGCAGCCCTGGACAGGGCACCGGGGAGCTGTTTTTT. Amino acids: CASSPGQGTGELFF.